The present entry profiles one TCR beta chain with its context. Its antigen remains unknown. Documented treatment: oral pan-JAK inhibitor, 5-10 mg twice daily. Individuals with alopecia areata gave both lesional scalp punch biopsies and peripheral blood for collection. The data derive from a study of CD8+ T cells in alopecia areata. RNA extraction was followed by reverse transcription into cDNA, which acted as the sequencing template. Here immunoSEQ multiplex PCR was the method, and the copy in TCRdb shows in-frame clones only, minus some. Among several thousand clones listed, approximately 80% were seen once. Trimming left V 0 bases short and J 4 bases short, with 9 bases between. CDR3 length: 13 residues. Germline CDR1 and CDR2: GTSNPN and SVGIG (reference sequence). Whole-study findings and limits: TCRs were shared less clearly across patients than in mice, possibly for HLA-related reasons. Especially in alopecia totalis/universalis, lesional scalp showed greater clonality than normal scalp did. Scalp specimens additionally yield sequences from normal skin's resident alphabeta T cells. Both scalp clonality and the expanded CD8+ clones among the top 100 showed a significant decrease with tofacitinib.

This TCR came from a human donor with alopecia areata. The V and J genes are TRBV30 and TRBJ1-2, with a possible D match to TRBD1 (6 bases). The specimen comprised skin, sampled at week 24, from a patient treated with tofacitinib. The CDR3, as DNA: TGTGCCTGGAGTGTACAGGGCGCCTATGGCTACACCTTC. The encoded protein is CAWSVQGAYGYTF. The variable domain in full, completed from reference TRBV30 and TRBJ1-2, reads SQTIHQWPATLVQPVGSPLSLECTVEGTSNPNLYWYRQAAGRGLQLLFYSVGIGQISSEVPQNLSASRPQDRQFILSSKKLLLSDSGFYLCAWSVQGAYGYTFGSGTRLTVV.